These T cell receptor beta chains were read from a single sample in a study of shared clonotypes between healthy human individuals. The repertoire was sequenced with immunoSEQ multiplex PCR; TCRdb's copy has only in-frame clones and lacks some. Of millions of clones listed, roughly 95% were seen once; the top ten hold more than 0.95%. The sample comprised naive CD8+ T cells sorted from blood. Receptors originate from a man between 18 and 35 years old in good health. CDR3s include the opening cysteine and the closing phenylalanine or tryptophan. Each record gives: clone size, J gene, D gene, V gene, CDR3 protein, CDR3 DNA. A D gene is named only where the DNA matches it firmly. Size tells how often a clone was seen (once, few, many) or the class of an expanded clone, and some rows leave it out.

size: .
J: TRBJ2-3
D: TRBD2
V: TRBV7-6
CDR3: CASSHLAGAPDTQYF
DNA: TGTGCCAGCAGCCATCTAGCGGGAGCCCCAGATACGCAGTATTTT

size: .
J: TRBJ2-7
D: TRBD1
V: TRBV6-1
CDR3: CASQTGIGYEQYF
DNA: TGTGCCAGCCAGACAGGGATAGGCTACGAGCAGTACTTC

size: .
J: TRBJ1-6
D: TRBD1
V: TRBV10-2
CDR3: CASRDRENSPLHF
DNA: TGCGCCAGCAGGGACAGGGAGAATTCACCCCTCCACTTT

size: .
J: TRBJ1-3
D: TRBD1
V: TRBV6-5
CDR3: CASSPDRGSGNTIYF
DNA: TGTGCCAGCAGTCCAGACAGGGGCTCTGGAAACACCATATATTTT

size: .
J: TRBJ2-5
D: TRBD2
V: TRBV11-2
CDR3: CASSVLAGQETQYF
DNA: TGTGCCAGCAGCGTCCTAGCGGGCCAAGAGACCCAGTACTTC

size: once
J: TRBJ2-1
D: TRBD2
V: TRBV11-2
CDR3: CASCPGGTYNEQFF
DNA: TGTGCCAGCTGCCCGGGAGGGACATACAATGAGCAGTTCTTC

size: .
J: TRBJ2-2
D: TRBD1
V: TRBV6-1
CDR3: CASRAGTATLFF
DNA: TGTGCCAGCAGGGCAGGGACAGCTACGCTGTTTTTT

size: .
J: TRBJ2-7
D: TRBD2
V: TRBV10-3
CDR3: CAISERGRAGVQYF
DNA: TGTGCCATCAGTGAGCGCGGGAGGGCCGGGGTGCAGTACTTC

size: .
J: TRBJ2-7
D: TRBD1
V: TRBV27
CDR3: CASREGQGSSYEQYF
DNA: TGTGCCAGCAGGGAAGGACAGGGGAGCTCCTACGAGCAGTACTTC

size: .
J: TRBJ2-7
D: .
V: TRBV7-2
CDR3: CASSLVGVGEQYF
DNA: TGTGCCAGCAGCTTAGTTGGGGTGGGCGAGCAGTACTTC

size: .
J: TRBJ2-7
D: .
V: TRBV28
CDR3: CASSFHPVYEQYF
DNA: TGTGCCAGCAGTTTCCACCCAGTCTACGAGCAGTACTTC

size: .
J: TRBJ1-5
D: .
V: TRBV14
CDR3: CASSQGSNQPQHF
DNA: TGTGCCAGCAGCCAAGGGAGCAATCAGCCCCAGCATTTT

size: once
J: TRBJ2-5
D: .
V: TRBV2
CDR3: CASSWDQGLNQETQYF
DNA: TGTGCCAGCAGTTGGGATCAGGGCCTTAACCAAGAGACCCAGTACTTC

size: .
J: TRBJ2-2
D: .
V: TRBV7-9
CDR3: CAREDRENTGELFF
DNA: TGTGCCAGAGAGGACAGAGAGAACACCGGGGAGCTGTTTTTT

size: .
J: TRBJ2-2
D: .
V: TRBV27
CDR3: CASSSWGDDGGELFF
DNA: TGTGCCAGCAGTTCTTGGGGGGATGATGGCGGGGAGCTGTTTTTT

size: .
J: TRBJ1-5
D: .
V: TRBV9
CDR3: CASETFRGVRNQPQHF
DNA: TGTGCCAGCGAAACATTCAGAGGGGTTAGAAATCAGCCCCAGCATTTT

size: .
J: TRBJ2-1
D: .
V: TRBV27
CDR3: CASSLSPGALLDNEQFF
DNA: TGTGCCAGCAGTTTAAGCCCGGGAGCGCTTCTCGACAATGAGCAGTTCTTC

size: .
J: TRBJ2-5
D: .
V: TRBV9
CDR3: CASSVAPRDGLAAQYF
DNA: TGTGCCAGCAGCGTAGCCCCAAGAGACGGTTTAGCGGCCCAGTACTTC

size: .
J: TRBJ2-3
D: TRBD1
V: TRBV6-1
CDR3: CASSQDDRGRADTQYF
DNA: TGTGCCAGCAGTCAAGATGACAGGGGGCGAGCAGATACGCAGTATTTT

size: once
J: TRBJ2-2
D: .
V: TRBV7-2
CDR3: CASSLARGWAGELFF
DNA: TGCGCCAGCAGCTTAGCACGGGGGTGGGCCGGGGAGCTGTTTTTT

size: .
J: TRBJ1-4
D: .
V: TRBV28
CDR3: CASSAATNEKLFF
DNA: TGTGCCAGCAGTGCTGCAACTAATGAAAAACTGTTTTTT

size: .
J: TRBJ1-1
D: .
V: TRBV2
CDR3: CASSEGPTAEAFF
DNA: TGTGCCAGCAGTGAAGGGCCCACGGCTGAAGCTTTCTTT

size: .
J: TRBJ2-5
D: TRBD2
V: TRBV6-5
CDR3: CASSYASGVQETQYF
DNA: TGTGCCAGCAGTTACGCTAGCGGGGTCCAAGAGACCCAGTACTTC

size: .
J: TRBJ2-3
D: .
V: TRBV30
CDR3: CAWSAGSLTDTQYF
DNA: TGTGCCTGGAGTGCAGGGTCCCTAACAGATACGCAGTATTTT

size: .
J: TRBJ2-7
D: TRBD1
V: TRBV27
CDR3: CASSAIRGQGYEQYF
DNA: TGTGCCAGCAGTGCCATACGGGGACAGGGATACGAGCAGTACTTC

size: once
J: TRBJ2-1
D: TRBD2
V: TRBV29-1
CDR3: CSVSRASGGALALEQFF
DNA: TGCAGCGTTTCTAGGGCTAGCGGGGGGGCGTTGGCTCTTGAGCAGTTCTTC

size: once
J: TRBJ2-7
D: .
V: TRBV11-2
CDR3: CASSLEGWDLTYEQYF
DNA: TGTGCCAGCAGCTTAGAGGGTTGGGACTTAACCTACGAGCAGTACTTC

size: .
J: TRBJ2-5
D: .
V: TRBV6-5
CDR3: CASSYLAGLSQETQYF
DNA: TGTGCCAGCAGTTACTTGGCAGGCCTTTCCCAAGAGACCCAGTACTTC

size: once
J: TRBJ1-6
D: .
V: TRBV21-1
CDR3: CASSKARGGQDNSPLHF
DNA: TGTGCCAGCAGCAAAGCGAGGGGGGGGCAGGATAATTCACCCCTCCACTTT

size: .
J: TRBJ2-1
D: TRBD2
V: TRBV5-8
CDR3: CASSAGTSGYNEQFF
DNA: TGTGCCAGCAGCGCCGGGACTAGCGGATACAATGAGCAGTTCTTC

size: .
J: TRBJ1-1
D: .
V: TRBV7-9
CDR3: CASSLAGTLGELVAFF
DNA: TGTGCCAGCAGCTTAGCGGGGACTTTGGGTGAGCTGGTAGCTTTCTTT

size: .
J: TRBJ2-5
D: .
V: TRBV6-1
CDR3: CASSEAEQRNQETQYF
DNA: TGTGCCAGCAGTGAAGCGGAACAGCGGAACCAAGAGACCCAGTACTTC

size: .
J: TRBJ2-2
D: .
V: TRBV2
CDR3: CASSDLGEDRELFF
DNA: TGTGCCAGCAGTGACTTGGGGGAGGACCGGGAGCTGTTTTTT

size: .
J: TRBJ2-1
D: .
V: TRBV30
CDR3: CAWSGGVSYNEQFF
DNA: TGTGCCTGGAGTGGGGGGGTTTCCTACAATGAGCAGTTCTTC

size: .
J: TRBJ2-3
D: TRBD2
V: TRBV28
CDR3: CASSSILAGGPGTDTQYF
DNA: TGTGCCAGCAGTTCGATACTAGCGGGGGGGCCTGGCACAGATACGCAGTATTTT

size: once
J: TRBJ1-1
D: .
V: TRBV14
CDR3: CASSQDPNYTEAFF
DNA: TGTGCCAGCAGCCAGGATCCTAATTACACTGAAGCTTTCTTT

size: .
J: TRBJ2-5
D: TRBD2
V: TRBV28
CDR3: CASSPTSGAETQYF
DNA: TGTGCCAGCAGTCCTACTAGCGGGGCGGAGACCCAGTACTTC

size: .
J: TRBJ2-3
D: TRBD2
V: TRBV27
CDR3: CASGAERGATDTQYF
DNA: TGTGCCAGCGGGGCGGAGCGGGGGGCCACAGATACGCAGTATTTT

size: .
J: TRBJ2-7
D: TRBD2
V: TRBV29-1
CDR3: CSVEAPGGASGAYEQYF
DNA: TGCAGCGTTGAAGCGCCTGGAGGGGCTAGCGGAGCCTACGAGCAGTACTTC

size: .
J: TRBJ2-1
D: TRBD2
V: TRBV6-5
CDR3: CASSLAGGYNEQFF
DNA: TGTGCCAGCAGCCTAGCGGGAGGATACAATGAGCAGTTCTTC

size: .
J: TRBJ2-7
D: .
V: TRBV5-1
CDR3: CASSLAAASSYEQYF
DNA: TGCGCCAGCAGCTTGGCAGCGGCGAGCTCCTACGAGCAGTACTTC

size: .
J: TRBJ2-3
D: TRBD2
V: TRBV4-2
CDR3: CASSQAGTSGGPADTQYF
DNA: TGTGCCAGCAGCCAGGCCGGGACTAGCGGGGGTCCCGCAGATACGCAGTATTTT

size: once
J: TRBJ1-5
D: .
V: TRBV28
CDR3: CASLSGGSRSNQPQHF
DNA: TGTGCCAGTCTTAGCGGGGGGTCTCGCAGCAATCAGCCCCAGCATTTC

size: .
J: TRBJ2-7
D: .
V: TRBV5-4
CDR3: CASSLWAGATYEQYF
DNA: TGTGCCAGCAGCTTGTGGGCAGGGGCCACCTACGAGCAGTACTTC

size: .
J: TRBJ2-7
D: TRBD1
V: TRBV12-5
CDR3: CASGLVLWGTGNDEQYF
DNA: TGTGCTAGTGGTTTGGTATTGTGGGGGACAGGTAACGACGAGCAGTACTTC

size: .
J: TRBJ1-2
D: TRBD1
V: TRBV7-3
CDR3: CASSELGIGTGIGGYTF
DNA: TGTGCCAGCAGCGAACTTGGTATTGGGACAGGGATCGGTGGCTACACCTTC

size: .
J: TRBJ2-2
D: .
V: TRBV6-1
CDR3: CASSEYREVGELFF
DNA: TGTGCCAGCAGTGAATACAGGGAGGTCGGGGAGCTGTTTTTT

size: .
J: TRBJ2-1
D: TRBD1
V: TRBV7-6
CDR3: CASSSGQGNYNEQFF
DNA: TGTGCCAGCAGCTCGGGACAGGGTAACTACAATGAGCAGTTCTTC

size: .
J: TRBJ1-1
D: .
V: TRBV4-1
CDR3: CASSQGTEGFTEAFF
DNA: TGCGCCAGCAGCCAAGGGACGGAGGGGTTCACTGAAGCTTTCTTT

size: .
J: TRBJ2-1
D: .
V: TRBV27
CDR3: CASSFSGGEVYNEQFF
DNA: TGTGCCAGCAGTTTCTCAGGGGGGGAGGTTTACAATGAGCAGTTCTTC

size: few
J: TRBJ1-3
D: .
V: TRBV5-1
CDR3: CASSFSGSGNTIYF
DNA: TGCGCCAGCAGCTTTTCGGGCTCTGGAAACACCATATATTTT

size: .
J: TRBJ2-7
D: TRBD2
V: TRBV13
CDR3: CASSPSREDLYEQYF
DNA: TGTGCCAGCAGCCCCTCGCGGGAGGACCTCTACGAGCAGTACTTC

size: .
J: TRBJ2-7
D: .
V: TRBV4-2
CDR3: CASSQEAASSYEQYF
DNA: TGTGCCAGCAGCCAAGAAGCAGCGAGCTCCTACGAGCAGTACTTC

size: .
J: TRBJ1-3
D: TRBD1
V: TRBV11-2
CDR3: CASSSRDSAGNTIYF
DNA: TGTGCCAGCAGCTCAAGGGACAGCGCTGGAAACACCATATATTTT

size: .
J: TRBJ2-1
D: TRBD1
V: TRBV12-5
CDR3: CASGSTDRPPYNEQFF
DNA: TGTGCTAGTGGTTCAACGGACAGGCCGCCCTACAATGAGCAGTTCTTC

size: .
J: TRBJ1-2
D: .
V: TRBV6-5
CDR3: CASSYSIVGHDYGYTF
DNA: TGTGCCAGCAGTTACTCGATAGTCGGACATGACTATGGCTACACCTTC

size: .
J: TRBJ2-2
D: .
V: TRBV30
CDR3: CAWGGYTGELFF
DNA: TGTGCCTGGGGTGGGTACACCGGGGAGCTGTTTTTT

size: .
J: TRBJ2-7
D: .
V: TRBV10-1
CDR3: CASSPGSYEQYF
DNA: TGCGCCAGCTCACCGGGTTCCTACGAGCAGTACTTC